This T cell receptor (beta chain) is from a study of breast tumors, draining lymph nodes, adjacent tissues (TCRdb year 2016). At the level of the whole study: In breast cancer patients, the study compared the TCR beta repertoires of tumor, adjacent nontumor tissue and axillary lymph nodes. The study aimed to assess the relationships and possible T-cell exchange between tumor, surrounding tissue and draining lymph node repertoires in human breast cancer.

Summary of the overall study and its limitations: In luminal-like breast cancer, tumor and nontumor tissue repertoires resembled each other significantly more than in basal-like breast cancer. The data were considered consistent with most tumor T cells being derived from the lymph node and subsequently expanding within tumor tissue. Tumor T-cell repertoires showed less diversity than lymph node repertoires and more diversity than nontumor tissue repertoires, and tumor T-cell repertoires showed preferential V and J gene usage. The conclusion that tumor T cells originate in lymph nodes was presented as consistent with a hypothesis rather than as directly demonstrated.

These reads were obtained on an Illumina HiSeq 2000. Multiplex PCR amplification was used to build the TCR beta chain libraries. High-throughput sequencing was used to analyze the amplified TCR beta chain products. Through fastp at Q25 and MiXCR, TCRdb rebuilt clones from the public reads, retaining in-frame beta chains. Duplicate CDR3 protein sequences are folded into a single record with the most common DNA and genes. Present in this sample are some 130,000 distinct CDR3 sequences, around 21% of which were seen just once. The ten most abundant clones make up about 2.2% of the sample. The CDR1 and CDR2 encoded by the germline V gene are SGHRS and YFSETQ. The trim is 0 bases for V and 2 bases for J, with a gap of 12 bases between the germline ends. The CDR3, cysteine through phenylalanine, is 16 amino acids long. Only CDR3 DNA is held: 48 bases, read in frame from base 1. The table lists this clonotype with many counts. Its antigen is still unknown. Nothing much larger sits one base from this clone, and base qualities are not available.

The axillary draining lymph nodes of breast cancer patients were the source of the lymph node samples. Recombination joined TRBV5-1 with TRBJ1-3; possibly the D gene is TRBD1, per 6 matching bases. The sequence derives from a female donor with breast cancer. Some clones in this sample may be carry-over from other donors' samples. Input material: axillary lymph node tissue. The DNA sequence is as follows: TGCGCCAGCAGCTTGGCCGTCACAGGGACTGGAAACACCATATATTTT. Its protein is CASSLAVTGTGNTIYF.